This note documents a single T cell receptor beta chain sequence. The target antigen is unknown. This entry is derived from a study of memory B cells and T cells in multiple sclerosis. Trimming took off 2 bases at V and 6 bases at J, with 14 bases between the two ends. This CDR3 has 15 residues. Germline V gene sequence: CDR1 SGHDT, CDR2 YYEEEE. Study results and caveats: Normalization was needed because clone-set size differences affected shared clonotype counts.

Sequenced by immunoSEQ multiplex PCR; TCRdb stores in-frame clones only, minus some. The sample contains about 46,000 clones, approximately 80% of which appear only once. Separate sequencing covered autoproliferating (CFSE-dim) and non-proliferating (CFSE-high) T cells from stimulus-free culture. Replicate wells were pooled after more than 6 days of stimulus-free culture of some 55 million CFSE-labeled PBMCs. Without exogenous stimuli, around 0.54 uM CFSE-labeled PBMCs were cultured serum-free. The source is a human donor with multiple sclerosis. This rearrangement joins TRBV5-6 to TRBJ1-4; possible D gene TRBD1, 6 bases. The sample comprised PBMCs from blood kept in culture. The CDR3, as DNA: TGTGCCAGCAGCTTTAACAGGGACCTTGATGAAAAACTGTTTTTT. Protein product: CASSFNRDLDEKLFF.